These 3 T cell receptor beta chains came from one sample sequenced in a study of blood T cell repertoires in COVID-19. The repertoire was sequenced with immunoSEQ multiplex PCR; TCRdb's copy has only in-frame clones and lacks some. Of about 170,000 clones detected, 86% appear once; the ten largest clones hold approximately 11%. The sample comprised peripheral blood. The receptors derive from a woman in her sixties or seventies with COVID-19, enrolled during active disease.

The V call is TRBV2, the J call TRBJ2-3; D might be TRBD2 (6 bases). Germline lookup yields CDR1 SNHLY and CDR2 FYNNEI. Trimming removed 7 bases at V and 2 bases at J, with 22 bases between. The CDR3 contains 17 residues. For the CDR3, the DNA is TGTGCCAGCATGGGACTTCCATCGGGGCCCAACACAGATACGCAGTATTTT. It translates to CASMGLPSGPNTDTQYF.

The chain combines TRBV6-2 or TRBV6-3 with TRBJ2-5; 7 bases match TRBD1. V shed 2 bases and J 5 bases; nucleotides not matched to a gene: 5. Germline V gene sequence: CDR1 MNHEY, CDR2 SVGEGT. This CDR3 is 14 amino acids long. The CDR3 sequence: CASSYGTAQETQYF. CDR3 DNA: TGTGCCAGCAGTTACGGGACAGCCCAGGAGACCCAGTACTTC.

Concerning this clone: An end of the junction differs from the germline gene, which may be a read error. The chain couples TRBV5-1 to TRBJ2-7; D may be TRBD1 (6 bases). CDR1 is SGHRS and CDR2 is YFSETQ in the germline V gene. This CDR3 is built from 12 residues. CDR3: CTSTGTFYEQYF. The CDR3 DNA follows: TGCACCAGCACCGGGACATTCTACGAGCAGTACTTC.